The 14 T cell receptor beta chains reported below all come from one sample, sequenced in a study of regulatory T cells in long-lasting Graves disease. CDR3-region Arm-PCR and iRepertoire HTBI primers produced the TCR beta libraries. TCRdb reanalysed the multiplex PCR reads using MiXCR and keeps one entry per CDR3 protein. Seen here are fewer than 650,000 distinct CDR3 sequences, approximately 15% observed once, and the top ten hold around 19%. Sample time point: newly diagnosed GD, antithyroid drugs for less than 3 months. The TCR library used RNA extracted from PBMCs. These data were also filed under a second study, of T cells in Graves' hyperthyroidism and ophthalmopathy.

Specimen: peripheral blood mononuclear cells (PBMCs), collected at new diagnosis, from a patient treated with antithyroid drugs. The receptors come from a woman under 40 with Graves disease.

This clonotype was observed many times. V gene TRBV7-2 combines with J gene TRBJ2-7, with 12 bases lining up with TRBD1. With 5 bases clipped from V and 5 bases from J, the junction kept 7 bases outside the gene matches. CDR1 and CDR2 (germline): SGHTA, FQGNSA. The CDR3 runs to 15 residues. This CDR3 is CASSLGGTGGNEQYF. CDR3 DNA: TGTGCCAGCAGCCTCGGGGGGACAGGGGGCAACGAGCAGTACTTC.

This clonotype was counted at least ten times. The V call is TRBV28, the J call TRBJ1-5; no clear D gene. Germline values: CDR1 MDHEN, CDR2 SYDVKM. CDR3 length equals 19 residues. Trimming took 6 bases from V and 3 from J, leaving 27 bases between them. The CDR3 nucleotides are TGTGCCAGCAGCCACGATCGACGGGAAGGTGGTGGAGACAATCAGCCCCAGCATTTT. Translation gives CASSHDRREGGGDNQPQHF.

In DNA, the CDR3 is TGTGCCAGTAGTAAAGGACGGGACAGGTATTCCTACGAGCAGTACTTC. This encodes CASSKGRDRYSYEQYF. This rearrangement joins TRBV19 to TRBJ2-7; 8 positions match TRBD1. Per the germline V gene, CDR1 is LNHDA and CDR2 is SQIVND (reference sequence). The CDR3 runs 16 residues. Trimming at V came to 4 bases and at J to 1 base, leaving 9 bases not matched to a gene. Filled out from reference TRBV19 and TRBJ2-7, the complete variable domain reads DGGITQSPKYLFRKEGQNVTLSCEQNLNHDAMYWYRQDPGQGLRLIYYSQIVNDFQKGDIAEGYSVSREKKESFPLTVTSAQKNPTAFYLCASSKGRDRYSYEQYFGPGTRLTVT.

This clonotype was found many times. The rearrangement joins TRBV6-5 to TRBJ1-1; D not certain. This CDR3 is 14 amino acids long. Trimming cost V 4 bases and J 0 bases, with 9 bases left between them. The V gene's germline CDR1 is MNHEY and CDR2 SVGAGI. The CDR3 protein is CASSSGSLNTEAFF. The CDR3 DNA is TGTGCCAGCAGTTCCGGGTCCTTGAACACTGAAGCTTTCTTT.

This chain connects TRBV19 to TRBJ2-5; 8 bases are a match to TRBD1. This CDR3 has 14 residues. Per germline, CDR1 LNHDA and CDR2 SQIVND (reference sequence). Trimming at V came to 4 bases and at J to 5 bases, leaving 6 bases not matched to a gene. In DNA form, the CDR3 reads TGTGCCAGTAGTACCAGACAGGGGAAGGAGACCCAGTACTTC. It translates to CASSTRQGKETQYF.

This clonotype was counted a few times. The rearrangement joins TRBV18 to TRBJ1-2; 11 bases match TRBD1. With V trimmed by 4 bases and J by 7 bases, 5 bases remained unmatched. Germline loops: CDR1 KGHSH, CDR2 LQKENI. The CDR3 runs 14 residues. The CDR3 coding sequence is TGTGCCAGCTCACGGGACAGGGGGTCGAGTGGCTACACCTTC. Translated: CASSRDRGSSGYTF.

This clonotype was counted a few times. The chain carries TRBV7-2 and TRBJ1-4, with D uncertain. This CDR3 spans 14 amino acids. CDR1 and CDR2 from the germline V gene are SGHTA and FQGNSA. The ends were cut back, 5 bases at V and 5 bases at J, with 12 bases in the middle. The CDR3 sequence: CASSHPPLNEKLFF. The CDR3 nucleotides are TGTGCCAGCAGCCACCCCCCCCTAAATGAAAAACTGTTTTTT.

This clonotype has a count of ten or more. J is TRBJ1-5 and V is TRBV19; TRBD1 might be the D (5 bases). CDR3 length: 15 amino acids. Looked up from germline, CDR1 is LNHDA and CDR2 is SQIVND (reference sequence). V was shortened by 5 bases and J by 3 bases, with 14 bases between the two germline ends. The chain's CDR3 is CASSSTGEHNQPQHF. The CDR3 DNA is TGTGCCAGTAGTTCAACAGGTGAGCACAATCAGCCCCAGCATTTT.

This clonotype was seen at least ten times. The junction departs from the called germline gene at one end, perhaps through a read error. V is TRBV20-1 and J is TRBJ2-1; TRBD2 matches at 10 bases. Germline V gene data show CDR1 as DFQATT and CDR2 as SNEGSKA (reference sequence). The CDR3 has 15 residues. CDR3 protein: CSAGDLAGAHDEQFF. DNA for the CDR3: TGCAGTGCTGGAGACCTAGCGGGAGCTCACGATGAGCAGTTCTTC.

The rearrangement uses TRBV24-1 and TRBJ2-1; 14 bases agree with TRBD2. Germline V CDR1 and CDR2: KGHDR, SFDVKD. This CDR3 is 19 amino acids long. V gave up 1 base and J gave up 1 base; unmatched junction bases: 5. The CDR3 nucleotides are TGTGCCACCAGTGATTTTGGGACTAGCGGGAGTCATTCCTACAATGAGCAGTTCTTC. This gives the protein CATSDFGTSGSHSYNEQFF.

The table lists this clonotype with a few counts. The rearrangement uses TRBV6-1 and TRBJ1-2; TRBD1 might be the D (5 bases). This CDR3 has 14 amino acids. Germline CDR1 is MNHNS and CDR2 is SASEGT. Between the trimmed V and J ends, which lost 2 bases and 6 bases, there was a span of 13 bases. The CDR3 nucleotides are TGTGCCAGCAGTGAAATGGGGGTTGGGGATGGCTACACCTTC. It specifies CASSEMGVGDGYTF.

Concerning this clonotype itself: A much larger clone differs from this one at a single base, so this may be a read error. Lacking the conserved final phenylalanine or tryptophan, this CDR3 likely reflects a read error. V usage is TRBV9 and J usage is TRBJ2-7, with 12 bases lining up with TRBD1. V lost 3 bases, J lost 6 bases, and 10 bases stayed unmatched. The V gene's germline CDR1 is SGDLS and CDR2 YYNGEE. The CDR3 extends over 16 amino acids. This CDR3 is CASSARMGQGAVEQYS. CDR3 nucleotides: TGTGCCAGCAGCGCACGGATGGGACAGGGGGCGGTCGAGCAGTACTCC.

The rearrangement links TRBV19 to TRBJ1-2; D uncertain. The CDR3 spans 14 residues. The ends were cut back, 3 bases at V and 0 bases at J, with 8 bases in the middle. CDR1 and CDR2 from the germline V gene are LNHDA and SQIVND (reference sequence). CDR3 bases: TGTGCCAGTAGTATGTTGGCTGCTAACTATGGCTACACCTTC. Amino acid sequence: CASSMLAANYGYTF.

In this sample, this clonotype turned up a few times. J is TRBJ1-5 and V is TRBV20-1, with D uncertain. Looked up from germline, CDR1 is DFQATT and CDR2 is SNEGSKA (reference sequence). The CDR3 has 12 amino acids. V was cut by 4 bases and J by 6 bases, with 10 bases left in between. CDR3 in amino acids: CSATRAGQPQHF. The CDR3 nucleotides read TGCAGTGCTACGAGGGCTGGTCAGCCCCAGCATTTT.